These 17 T cell receptor beta chains share one sample of origin, sequenced in a study of vaccination and CD4 T cells after COVID-19. These receptors are not linked to any known antigen. Sequencing of the DNA from cultured CD4+ T cells was carried out with the Oncomine TCR Beta short-read assay. TCRdb re-called the PCR reads with MiXCR, one entry per CDR3 protein. Among over 10,000 distinct CDR3 sequences, roughly 57% were seen once, and the ten largest hold 28%. Noted treatment: roughly 10-day PBMC culture with coronavirus spike peptide pools or control peptides (ViraFEST assay). The sample taken for sequencing was CD4+ T cells from blood, cultured in vitro. Receptors were obtained from a human donor who had recovered from COVID-19.

The rearrangement uses TRBV7-3 and TRBJ2-7, with 9 bases identical to TRBD2. CDR1 is SGHTA and CDR2 is FQGTGA in the germline V gene. Trimming removed 4 bases from V and 4 bases from J; junction bases left unmatched: 8. The CDR3 has 15 amino acids. The CDR3 reads CASSSGVAGVYEQYF. DNA for the CDR3: TGTGCCAGCAGCTCCGGGGTAGCGGGAGTTTACGAGCAGTACTTC.

This clonotype was counted between two and nine times. J is TRBJ2-5 and V is TRBV6-2 or TRBV6-3; 9 positions agree with TRBD2. Trimming removed 5 bases from V and 4 bases from J; junction bases left unmatched: 8. Germline assignment: CDR1 MNHEY and CDR2 SVGEGT. The CDR3 spans 15 residues. The CDR3: CASSRAGGSGETQYF. CDR3 in DNA: TGTGCCAGCAGTCGTGCGGGGGGGTCCGGAGAGACCCAGTACTTC.

This clonotype was detected only a few times. The rearrangement uses TRBV7-2 and TRBJ1-1, with D hard to call. CDR1 SGHTA and CDR2 FQGNSA come from the germline V gene. The germline V and J ends were trimmed by 3 bases and 0 bases, with 8 bases remaining between them. This CDR3 comprises 14 residues. CDR3 nucleotide sequence: TGTGCCAGCAGCTTGGGGATAATGAACACTGAAGCTTTCTTT. It yields the protein CASSLGIMNTEAFF.

The J gene is TRBJ2-5, the V gene TRBV19; TRBD2 aligns across 9 bases. The CDR3 contains 14 residues. V trimming: 5 bases; J trimming: 4 bases; junction bases outside the gene matches: 5. Germline V CDR1 and CDR2: LNHDA, SQIVND (reference sequence). The CDR3 spells CASSLGTSPETQYF. Written as DNA, the CDR3 is TGTGCCAGTAGTCTCGGGACTAGCCCAGAGACCCAGTACTTC. Using reference TRBV19 and TRBJ2-5 for the parts outside the CDR3, the full variable domain is DGGITQSPKYLFRKEGQNVTLSCEQNLNHDAMYWYRQDPGQGLRLIYYSQIVNDFQKGDIAEGYSVSREKKESFPLTVTSAQKNPTAFYLCASSLGTSPETQYFGPGTRLLVL.

This clonotype was counted between two and nine times. The junction departs from the called germline gene at one end, perhaps through a read error. V usage is TRBV5-3 and J usage is TRBJ2-5; weak D call: TRBD2 (6 bases). TRBV5-3 is an ORF; its function is uncertain. CDR3 size: 15 residues. The CDR3 DNA reads TGTGCCAGCAGCTTGGACACAAAGGGAGGAGAGACCCAGTACTTC. Protein sequence: CASSLDTKGGETQYF.

This chain joins TRBV5-4 and TRBJ2-5; unclear D gene. This CDR3 region has 12 residues. The V end was cut by 0 bases, the J end by 3 bases, with 3 bases between. CDR1 and CDR2 from the germline V gene are SGHNT and YYREEE (reference sequence). CDR3 sequence: CASSLGEETQYF. CDR3 nucleotides: TGTGCCAGCAGCTTGGGAGAAGAGACCCAGTACTTC.

There are a few counts of this clonotype. Here the CDR3 DNA reads TGCAGTGCTAGAGGGGGGACGGAGAACACTGAAGCTTTCTTT. Protein product: CSARGGTENTEAFF. The chain couples TRBV20-1 to TRBJ1-1; weak D call: TRBD1 (5 bases). The germline CDR1 and CDR2 sequences are DFQATT and SNEGSKA (reference sequence). The CDR3 contains 14 residues. V was shortened by 1 base and J by 1 base, with 10 bases between the two germline ends.

This chain links TRBV7-8 with TRBJ1-1; the D is unclear. The CDR3 consists of 14 residues. CDR1 is SGHVS and CDR2 is FQNEAQ in the germline V gene. V shed 1 base and J shed 5 bases, with 11 bases lying between them. The CDR3 DNA is TGTGCCAGCAGCTTAGGTCTCAAGAGGACTGAAGCTTTCTTT. This codes for CASSLGLKRTEAFF.

This clonotype came up a few times. The chain is built from TRBV6-1 and TRBJ1-2; 8 bases fit TRBD1. J was trimmed by 6 bases and V by 5 bases; bases with no gene match: 8. CDR3 length: 14 amino acids. Germline V gives CDR1 MNHNS, CDR2 SASEGT. CDR3 protein: CASSTTDRDNGYTF. CDR3 DNA: TGTGCCAGCAGTACAACGGACAGGGATAATGGCTACACCTTC.

V gene TRBV6-1 combines with J gene TRBJ2-5; weak D call: TRBD1 (6 bases). The V gene lost 1 base and the J gene lost 0 bases, with 15 bases spanning the gap. In germline, CDR1 is MNHNS, CDR2 SASEGT. The CDR3 is 17 amino acids. The CDR3: CASSEGSWTVDQETQYF. In nucleotides, the CDR3 is TGTGCCAGCAGTGAAGGGTCGTGGACAGTCGACCAAGAGACCCAGTACTTC.

The gene calls are TRBV12-3 or TRBV12-4 and TRBJ1-4, with D tentatively TRBD1 (5 bases). With 4 bases removed from V and 13 bases from J, the gap between germline ends came to 22 bases. CDR3 length: 15 amino acids. The CDR3 DNA reads TGTGCCAGCAGTTCAGCGGGACGTCGGGGGGAGGGACTGTTTTTT. Amino acid sequence: CASSSAGRRGEGLFF.

This clonotype was counted once. The V gene is TRBV7-2, the J gene TRBJ2-7; tentatively, D is TRBD1 (6 bases). Germline loops: CDR1 SGHTA, CDR2 FQGNSA. With 7 bases removed from V and 2 bases from J, the gap between germline ends came to 15 bases. The CDR3 covers 14 residues. CDR3 protein: CASIDSQGPYEQYF. The DNA of the CDR3 is TGTGCCAGCATCGATTCACAGGGCCCCTACGAGCAGTACTTC.

This chain uses TRBV6-1 with TRBJ1-4, with 11 bases identical to TRBD1. Looked up from germline, CDR1 is MNHNS and CDR2 is SASEGT. J lost 0 bases, V lost 4 bases, and 4 bases had no gene match. This CDR3 has 17 amino acids. In DNA, the CDR3 is TGTGCCAGCAGTGCCGGACAGGGGGCCCCAACTAATGAAAAACTGTTTTTT. Its protein product is CASSAGQGAPTNEKLFF.

The chain recombines TRBV7-9 with TRBJ2-3; no firm D call. CDR3 length equals 15 residues. Per the germline V gene, CDR1 is SEHNR and CDR2 is FQNEAQ (reference sequence). V was pared by 3 bases and J by 0 bases, with 10 bases between. CDR3 residues: CASSFGRTSTDTQYF. CDR3 nucleotide sequence: TGTGCCAGCAGCTTTGGGCGTACTAGCACAGATACGCAGTATTTT.

This rearrangement joins TRBV7-2 to TRBJ1-2, with D hard to call. The V end was cut by 2 bases, the J end by 8 bases, with 21 bases between. CDR3 length: 16 residues. Germline CDR1 is SGHTA and CDR2 is FQGNSA. CDR3 amino acids: CASSLTMDSSRRGYTF. The CDR3, as DNA: TGTGCCAGCAGCTTAACGATGGACTCATCAAGGAGGGGCTACACCTTC.

This clonotype was seen a handful of times. The J gene is TRBJ2-2, the V gene TRBV20-1, with D possibly matching TRBD2 (6 bases). CDR3 length: 16 amino acids. The germline V gene encodes CDR1 DFQATT and CDR2 SNEGSKA (reference sequence). The germline V and J ends were trimmed by 0 bases and 5 bases, with 16 bases remaining between them. CDR3 in amino acids: CSARDGQRRETGELFF. The CDR3 DNA is TGCAGTGCTAGAGATGGCCAGCGGAGGGAAACCGGGGAGCTGTTTTTT.

Only one count was recorded for this clonotype. The rearrangement joins TRBV19 to TRBJ2-7; 9 bases align to TRBD1. V lost 6 bases to trimming and J lost 6 bases; unmatched junction nucleotides: 6. CDR1 is LNHDA, CDR2 SQIVND, per germline (reference sequence). The CDR3 covers 13 residues. The CDR3 sequence is CASSSGQGGEQYF. In DNA, the CDR3 is TGTGCCAGTAGCTCGGGACAGGGCGGCGAGCAGTACTTC.